Below, 26 T cell receptor beta chains from the same sample are listed, as sequenced in a study of blood T cell repertoires in COVID-19. Assay used: immunoSEQ multiplex PCR; TCRdb lists only in-frame clones, some missing. In the table there are approximately 260,000 clones, 75% to 90% of which are singletons. Material: peripheral blood. Receptors originate from a man aged 45-65 years with acute or convalescent COVID-19.

This sequence joins TRBV7-3 and TRBJ1-5; no firm D call. V lost 3 bases and J 10 bases, leaving 19 bases between the germline ends. The V gene's germline CDR1 is SGHTA and CDR2 FQGTGA. The CDR3 covers 15 residues. This CDR3 reads CASSFSTPIPSPQHF. Here the CDR3 DNA reads TGTGCCAGCAGCTTCTCGACACCCATTCCCTCTCCCCAGCATTTT.

The gene calls are TRBV24-1 and TRBJ2-2; TRBD1 matches 9 bases. Trimming cost V 4 bases and J 3 bases; bases outside gene matches: 5. CDR1 is KGHDR, CDR2 SFDVKD, per germline. CDR3 length equals 16 residues. CDR3 sequence: CATSDPGQGHTGELFF. CDR3 bases: TGTGCCACCAGTGACCCGGGACAGGGACACACCGGGGAGCTGTTTTTT.

In its sample, this clone was seen a few times. This chain joins TRBV29-1 and TRBJ1-2, with D possibly TRBD1 on 6 matching bases. The CDR3 loop spans 11 amino acids. Per germline, CDR1 SQVTM and CDR2 ANQGSEA. Trimming took 5 bases from V and 4 from J, leaving 8 bases between them. The CDR3 is CSVSGVYGYTF. For the CDR3, the DNA is TGCAGCGTTTCAGGGGTCTATGGCTACACCTTC.

This clone was detected only once. The chain joins TRBV28 to TRBJ1-3; D is unclear. Trimming left V 2 bases short and J 0 bases short, with 5 bases between. Germline V gene sequence: CDR1 MDHEN, CDR2 SYDVKM. CDR3 length equals 14 residues. The CDR3 DNA follows: TGTGCCAGCAGTTTACGTTTCTCTGGAAACACCATATATTTT. Translating gives CASSLRFSGNTIYF.

This rearrangement joins TRBV5-6 to TRBJ1-2; tentative D call: TRBD1 (6 bases). The CDR3 runs 13 residues. CDR1 is SGHDT, CDR2 YYEEEE, per germline. V lost 2 bases and J 4 bases, leaving 9 bases between the germline ends. CDR3 protein: CASSLQGIYGYTF. The CDR3 coding sequence is TGTGCCAGCAGCTTACAGGGTATCTATGGCTACACCTTC.

The table lists this clone with a few counts. The chain employs TRBV20-1 and TRBJ2-3, with 8 bases fitting TRBD2. Unmatched junction bases numbered 6, after V lost 6 bases and J lost 1 base. The CDR3 length is 14 residues. The germline gives CDR1 DFQATT, CDR2 SNEGSKA (reference sequence). This CDR3 reads CSASTSGRTDTQYF. The DNA for the CDR3 is TGCAGTGCCAGTACTAGCGGCCGCACAGATACGCAGTATTTT.

This clone was detected once. The rearrangement links TRBV14 to TRBJ1-6; no clear D gene. Trimming stripped 3 bases from V and 6 bases from J, with 6 bases between. This CDR3 is built from 13 residues. Germline CDR1 SGHDN, CDR2 FVKESK. The CDR3 sequence is CASSHEGNSPLHF. In DNA, the CDR3 is TGTGCCAGCAGCCATGAGGGTAATTCACCCCTCCACTTT.

The CDR3 protein is CASSLGALQNTEAFF. CDR3 bases: TGCGCCAGCAGCCTCGGAGCCCTCCAGAACACTGAAGCTTTCTTT. The rearrangement joins TRBV5-1 to TRBJ1-1; no reliable D call. Trimming left V 4 bases short and J 1 base short, with 14 bases between. This CDR3 spans 15 amino acids. Germline lookup yields CDR1 SGHRS and CDR2 YFSETQ.

CDR3 loop: CASSLGPVSGNTIYF. The CDR3 DNA reads TGTGCCAGCAGCTTGGGTCCGGTCTCTGGAAACACCATATATTTT. This chain links TRBV5-4 with TRBJ1-3; D not certain. CDR1 and CDR2 from the germline V gene are SGHNT and YYREEE (reference sequence). There are 15 residues in the CDR3. Deletions cut 0 bases from V and 0 bases from J, with 7 bases between.

V is TRBV10-3 and J is TRBJ1-6; 7 nucleotides agree with TRBD1. Germline loops: CDR1 ENHRY, CDR2 SYGVKD. V lost 0 bases and J lost 10; bases outside the gene matches: 6. This CDR3 is 15 amino acids long. This CDR3 reads CAISESPTGRSPLHF. The CDR3 region has the DNA TGTGCCATCAGTGAGTCACCGACAGGGCGGTCACCCCTCCACTTT.

The chain recombines TRBV11-2 with TRBJ1-2; no clear D. V gave up 4 bases and J gave up 4 bases, with 10 bases separating them. There are 13 residues in the CDR3. Germline-derived CDR1 and CDR2 are SGHAT and FQNNGV. Here the CDR3 DNA reads TGTGCCAGCAGCTCAGGACTGGGCTATGGCTACACCTTC. Encoded protein: CASSSGLGYGYTF.

V is TRBV18 and J is TRBJ2-6; D is ambiguous. The V gene's germline CDR1 is KGHSH and CDR2 LQKENI. V lost 2 bases and J 0 bases, leaving 14 bases between the germline ends. There are 18 residues in the CDR3. CDR3 region: CASSPEGGPSSGANVLTF. CDR3 DNA: TGTGCCAGCTCACCAGAAGGCGGTCCATCCTCTGGGGCCAACGTCCTGACTTTC.

V usage is TRBV4-2 and J usage is TRBJ1-4; D remains unclear. In germline, CDR1 is LGHNA, CDR2 YNFKEQ. This CDR3 is built from 14 residues. Trimming pared 4 bases from V and 7 bases from J, leaving 13 bases between. The CDR3 spells CASSRGAIGEKLFF. The CDR3 region has the DNA TGTGCCAGCAGCCGAGGTGCTATAGGTGAAAAACTGTTTTTT.

The genes are TRBV2 and TRBJ1-5; D gene unclear. The germline CDR1 and CDR2 sequences are SNHLY and FYNNEI. This CDR3 region has 16 residues. V dropped 2 bases and J dropped 6 bases, with 17 bases sitting between them. CDR3 residues: CASSERGFRAVQPQHF. CDR3 nucleotides: TGTGCCAGCAGTGAACGGGGATTTAGGGCAGTTCAGCCCCAGCATTTT.

The rearrangement uses TRBV10-1 and TRBJ2-3, with 8 bases lining up with TRBD1. Trimming removed 8 bases from V and 6 bases from J; junction bases left unmatched: 10. Germline values: CDR1 WNHNN, CDR2 SYGVQD (reference sequence). The CDR3 runs 14 residues. Here the CDR3 reads CASGGQGAGDTQYF. CDR3 bases: TGCGCCAGCGGGGGTCAGGGGGCTGGGGATACGCAGTATTTT.

The CDR3 DNA reads as TGTGCCAGCCAGCCTCGGAGGGGCCATCAAGAGACCCAGTACTTC. It encodes CASQPRRGHQETQYF. The chain carries TRBV27 and TRBJ2-5, with D tentatively TRBD2 (6 bases). V dropped 8 bases and J dropped 2 bases, with 18 bases sitting between them. From germline, CDR1 is MNHEY and CDR2 SMNVEV (reference sequence). The CDR3 has 15 amino acids.

The rearrangement joins TRBV18 to TRBJ1-6; 7 bases map to TRBD1. The CDR3 has 17 residues. Germline V CDR1 and CDR2: KGHSH, LQKENI. V was pared by 4 bases and J by 6 bases, with 12 bases of the junction left unmatched. The CDR3 is CASSRGLLTGPNSPLHF. CDR3 nucleotide sequence: TGTGCCAGCTCACGGGGACTTCTGACAGGGCCTAATTCACCCCTCCACTTT.

With regard to this clone: This specimen includes other DNA sequences encoding the same CDR3. The V and J genes are TRBV5-1 and TRBJ1-3; 7 bases line up with TRBD1. V gave up 4 bases and J gave up 0 bases; unmatched junction bases: 1. CDR3 length: 14 amino acids. CDR1 and CDR2 (germline): SGHRS, YFSETQ. The CDR3 bases are TGCGCCAGCAGCCGGGACAGCTCTGGAAACACCATATATTTT. Translated, it gives CASSRDSSGNTIYF.

This rearrangement joins TRBV9 to TRBJ2-7; TRBD1 matches at 10 bases. With 3 bases clipped from V and 5 bases from J, the junction kept 11 bases outside the gene matches. There are 16 residues in the CDR3. Germline V gene lookup returns CDR1 SGDLS and CDR2 YYNGEE. Here the CDR3 DNA reads TGTGCCAGCAGCGCCTCCCGGGACAGGGGTCTTGACGAGCAGTACTTC. Its protein is CASSASRDRGLDEQYF.

This clone was counted between two and nine times. The chain has TRBV6-5 and TRBJ1-2; TRBD1 might be the D (6 bases). Germline CDR1 and CDR2: MNHEY and SVGAGI. V lost 8 bases, J lost 6 bases, and 22 bases lay in between. The CDR3 spans 15 residues. The CDR3 DNA reads TGTGCCAGCGACCCAACGGGGGGCAAGCTAAATGGCTACACCTTC. Translation: CASDPTGGKLNGYTF.

The V call is TRBV30, the J call TRBJ1-2; 9 nucleotides agree with TRBD1. Germline-derived CDR1 and CDR2 are GTSNPN and SVGIG (reference sequence). This CDR3 has 14 residues. The V gene end was trimmed by 2 bases and the J gene end by 1 base; junction bases not matched to a gene: 2. The CDR3 bases are TGTGCCTGGAGTCCGACAGGGGGTAACTATGGCTACACCTTC. Its protein is CAWSPTGGNYGYTF.

V and J are TRBV6-5 and TRBJ2-7, with 7 bases lining up with TRBD1. The CDR3 totals 14 residues. Germline CDR1 is MNHEY and CDR2 is SVGAGI. Germline trimming cut 10 bases from V and 4 bases from J; bases unmatched to any gene: 13. This CDR3 is CATLVPGQTYEQYF. For the CDR3, the DNA is TGTGCCACCCTTGTACCGGGACAGACTTACGAGCAGTACTTC.

The chain joins TRBV9 to TRBJ2-7; 10 positions match TRBD2. V dropped 0 bases and J dropped 7; count of bases not matched to a gene: 10. Germline-derived CDR1 and CDR2 are SGDLS and YYNGEE. The CDR3 is 16 amino acids. The CDR3 sequence is CASSVVASGGPREQYF. The CDR3 DNA reads TGTGCCAGCAGCGTAGTGGCTAGCGGGGGCCCCAGGGAGCAGTACTTC.

The chain uses TRBV3-1 (or the pseudogene TRBV3-2) and TRBJ2-5; weak D call: TRBD2 (6 bases). Trimming shortened V by 0 bases and J by 3 bases, and 14 bases separated the two germline ends. Germline V CDR1 and CDR2: LGHDT, YNNKEL (reference sequence). The CDR3 has 16 residues. The CDR3 loop is CASSQETWRGKETQYF. CDR3 coding DNA: TGTGCCAGCAGCCAAGAAACGTGGCGGGGAAAAGAGACCCAGTACTTC.

The rearrangement uses TRBV2 and TRBJ1-4; D is perhaps TRBD1 (5 bases). Trimming shortened V by 1 base and J by 13 bases, and 10 bases separated the two germline ends. Germline V lookup: CDR1 SNHLY, CDR2 FYNNEI. The CDR3 runs to 12 residues. This CDR3 is CASSEVSGGLFF. For the CDR3, the DNA is TGTGCCAGCAGTGAAGTGTCCGGGGGACTGTTTTTT.

V and J are TRBV5-4 and TRBJ2-3; TRBD1 matches 7 bases. This CDR3 region has 16 residues. Germline V gene sequence: CDR1 SGHNT, CDR2 YYREEE (reference sequence). V was clipped by 6 bases and J by 1 base; unmatched bases: 11. DNA of the CDR3: TGTGCCAGCACCCGCAACCGGGACAGAGGCACAGATACGCAGTATTTT. Translating gives CASTRNRDRGTDTQYF.